These 26 T cell receptor beta chains came from one sample sequenced in a study of blood T cell repertoires in COVID-19. The assay was immunoSEQ multiplex PCR, and TCRdb's table has in-frame clones only and misses some. The sample carries about 150,000 clones, 65% to 80% recorded once. The specimen sequenced was peripheral blood. These receptors all come from a man in his sixties with acute or convalescent COVID-19.

V and J are TRBV28 and TRBJ1-5; 11 bases are a match to TRBD1. CDR1 is MDHEN, CDR2 SYDVKM, per germline. The CDR3 covers 17 residues. The junction had 11 bases not matched to a gene; V was cut back by 3 bases and J by 7 bases. The CDR3 nucleotides read TGTGCCAGCAGTTTTCCCCGGACAGGGGGCGGCGGGCAGCCCCAGCATTTT. This encodes CASSFPRTGGGGQPQHF.

The rearrangement uses TRBV6-5 and TRBJ2-7; tentatively, D is TRBD1 (5 bases). Germline V lookup: CDR1 MNHEY, CDR2 SVGAGI. The CDR3 sequence is 12 residues long. V gave up 4 bases and J gave up 3 bases, with 7 bases separating them. The CDR3 coding sequence is TGTGCCAGCAGTTCCGACAGCTACGAGCAGTACTTC. Protein: CASSSDSYEQYF.

The V call is TRBV12-3 or TRBV12-4, the J call TRBJ2-6; no firm D call. The CDR3 consists of 13 residues. Between the trimmed V and J ends, which lost 5 bases and 3 bases, there was a span of 5 bases. The CDR3 here is CASSPSGANVLTF. The CDR3 DNA is TGTGCCAGCAGTCCGAGTGGGGCCAACGTCCTGACTTTC.

The chain links TRBV3-1 (or the pseudogene TRBV3-2) to TRBJ1-6, with D perhaps matching TRBD1 (6 bases). V dropped 1 base and J dropped 0 bases, with 16 bases sitting between them. CDR1 is LGHDT and CDR2 is YNNKEL in the germline V gene (reference sequence). The CDR3 extends over 19 amino acids. The CDR3 DNA sequence: TGTGCCAGCAGCCAAGGGGTAACAGGGCCGAGCTCCTATAATTCACCCCTCCACTTT. Translated, it gives CASSQGVTGPSSYNSPLHF.

The V gene is TRBV5-5, the J gene TRBJ2-5; TRBD2 agrees at 7 bases. V gave up 4 bases and J gave up 4 bases; unmatched junction bases: 19. This CDR3 is 18 amino acids long. Germline V lookup: CDR1 SGHKS, CDR2 YYEKEE (reference sequence). The CDR3 DNA sequence: TGTGCCAGCAGCCTGGGCGGGCTAGCGGTAGCTTCGGGAGAGACCCAGTACTTC. The encoded protein is CASSLGGLAVASGETQYF.

V and J are TRBV4-1 and TRBJ2-2; TRBD1 might be the D (5 bases). V was trimmed by 7 bases and J by 6 bases, leaving 9 bases between them. This CDR3 contains 12 residues. Germline V gene sequence: CDR1 MGHRA, CDR2 YSYEKL. CDR3 nucleotides: TGCGCCAGCAACCCAGGGTCCGGGGAGCTGTTTTTT. Its protein is CASNPGSGELFF.

This chain joins TRBV24-1 and TRBJ2-5; a weak D match, TRBD1 (5 bases). V lost 8 bases to trimming and J lost 2 bases, with 14 bases between them. There are 14 residues in the CDR3. Germline assignment: CDR1 KGHDR and CDR2 SFDVKD. CDR3 coding DNA: TGTGCCACCAACACAGGCCCCCCACAAGAGACCCAGTACTTC. Translated, it gives CATNTGPPQETQYF.

V usage is TRBV3-1 (or the pseudogene TRBV3-2) and J usage is TRBJ1-5; D gene uncertain. This CDR3 region has 14 residues. Germline values: CDR1 LGHDT, CDR2 YNNKEL (reference sequence). Deletions cut 0 bases from V and 4 bases from J, with 7 bases between. The CDR3 coding sequence is TGTGCCAGCAGCCAAGATAATCAGAATCAGCCCCAGCATTTT. Amino acids: CASSQDNQNQPQHF.

The chain carries TRBV27 and TRBJ2-7, with TRBD1 identical over 9 bases. This CDR3 region has 17 residues. After removal of 3 bases from V and 2 bases from J, the junction contained 11 bases not matched to a gene. Germline V gives CDR1 MNHEY, CDR2 SMNVEV (reference sequence). The CDR3 region has the DNA TGTGCCAGCAGTTTTTCCGGGACAGGGTACTCACCCTACGAGCAGTACTTC. Its protein product is CASSFSGTGYSPYEQYF.

The V and J genes are TRBV9 and TRBJ2-5, with D perhaps TRBD1 (6 bases). The length of the CDR3 is 17 residues. Germline V gene data show CDR1 as SGDLS and CDR2 as YYNGEE. With 0 bases removed from V and 2 bases from J, the gap between germline ends came to 17 bases. CDR3 sequence: CASSVGTENIVQETQYF. The CDR3 bases are TGTGCCAGCAGCGTAGGGACAGAAAACATTGTACAAGAGACCCAGTACTTC.

V gene TRBV10-1 combines with J gene TRBJ1-1; unclear D gene. The CDR3 is 13 residues long. Germline values: CDR1 WNHNN, CDR2 SYGVQD (reference sequence). With 3 bases removed from V and 8 bases from J, the gap between germline ends came to 13 bases. The CDR3 reads CASSENQRAEAFF. CDR3 nucleotide sequence: TGCGCCAGCAGTGAAAATCAGCGGGCCGAAGCTTTCTTT.

The J gene is TRBJ2-5, the V gene TRBV5-1; 15 bases line up with TRBD2. This CDR3 spans 16 amino acids. CDR1 and CDR2 from the germline V gene are SGHRS and YFSETQ. V gave up 3 bases and J gave up 5 bases; unmatched junction bases: 5. CDR3 protein: CASSSGLAGGRETQYF. CDR3 DNA sequence: TGCGCCAGCAGCTCGGGACTAGCGGGAGGTCGGGAGACCCAGTACTTC.

The chain carries TRBV3-1 (or the pseudogene TRBV3-2) and TRBJ1-1, with D hard to call. This CDR3 has 14 amino acids. V was clipped by 4 bases and J by 3 bases, with 12 bases between them. The germline V gene encodes CDR1 LGHDT and CDR2 YNNKEL (reference sequence). CDR3 region: CASSPLSGDTEAFF. CDR3 nucleotides: TGTGCCAGCAGCCCCCTATCCGGGGACACTGAAGCTTTCTTT.

This clone was detected many times. V is TRBV11-2 and J is TRBJ2-7; a weak D match, TRBD1 (5 bases). The CDR3 is 12 residues long. V was clipped by 2 bases and J by 6 bases, with 8 bases between them. Germline assignment: CDR1 SGHAT and CDR2 FQNNGV. The CDR3 protein is CASSLWQGEQYF. The CDR3 DNA sequence: TGTGCCAGCAGCTTATGGCAGGGCGAGCAGTACTTC.

A remark on this clone: A much larger clone lies a single base off, so this may be a read error. The same CDR3 also results from other DNA sequences found in this sample. This chain uses TRBV28 with TRBJ2-7; 8 bases agree with TRBD1. This CDR3 is 13 amino acids long. Germline CDR1 reads MDHEN; CDR2 reads SYDVKM. The trim removed 2 bases at V and 4 bases at J, leaving 1 base unmatched. The CDR3 sequence: CASSLGQGYEQYF. In DNA, the CDR3 is TGTGCCAGCAGTTTAGGACAGGGATACGAGCAGTACTTC.

V usage is TRBV18 and J usage is TRBJ1-1, with TRBD1 matching 7 bases. J was trimmed by 2 bases and V by 2 bases; bases with no gene match: 2. The CDR3 is made up of 14 amino acids. Per germline, CDR1 KGHSH and CDR2 LQKENI. The CDR3 protein is CASSPGTVNTEAFF. CDR3 DNA sequence: TGTGCCAGCTCACCAGGGACAGTTAACACTGAAGCTTTCTTT.

The rearrangement joins TRBV6-1 to TRBJ2-7, with a tentative D call TRBD2 (5 bases). Trimming took off 1 base at V and 3 bases at J, with 10 bases between the two ends. There are 14 residues in the CDR3. Germline-derived CDR1 and CDR2 are MNHNS and SASEGT. In nucleotides, the CDR3 is TGTGCCAGCAGTGAAGGAGGGCGTGGCTACGAGCAGTACTTC. It is translated as CASSEGGRGYEQYF.

The CDR3 spells CASSSPGQGLTEAFF. CDR3 nucleotide sequence: TGTGCCAGCAGCTCACCGGGACAGGGTTTAACTGAAGCTTTCTTT. The chain links TRBV7-9 to TRBJ1-1; 9 nucleotides align to TRBD1. CDR1 is SEHNR, CDR2 FQNEAQ, per germline (reference sequence). V shed 4 bases and J 5 bases; nucleotides not matched to a gene: 8. This CDR3 contains 15 residues.

This chain joins TRBV19 and TRBJ2-2, with TRBD2 identical over 14 bases. The germline V gene encodes CDR1 LNHDA and CDR2 SQIVND (reference sequence). The CDR3 is 17 amino acids. V was pared by 4 bases and J by 8 bases, with 9 bases of the junction left unmatched. The CDR3 coding sequence is TGTGCCAGTAGTACATGGGGACTAGCGGGAGTAAGAGGGGAGCTGTTTTTT. It translates to CASSTWGLAGVRGELFF. Filled out from reference TRBV19 and TRBJ2-2, the complete variable domain reads DGGITQSPKYLFRKEGQNVTLSCEQNLNHDAMYWYRQDPGQGLRLIYYSQIVNDFQKGDIAEGYSVSREKKESFPLTVTSAQKNPTAFYLCASSTWGLAGVRGELFFGEGSRLTVL.

This clone occurred once. J is TRBJ2-7 and V is TRBV6-6, with 8 bases aligning to TRBD2. With V trimmed by 6 bases and J by 3 bases, 7 bases remained unmatched. Germline assignment: CDR1 MNHNY and CDR2 SVGAGI (reference sequence). The CDR3 runs to 14 residues. CDR3 bases: TGTGCCAGCAGGTCCGGGACTAGTCTCTACGAGCAGTACTTC. Amino acid sequence: CASRSGTSLYEQYF.

The chain links TRBV29-1 to TRBJ1-1, with TRBD1 matching over 7 bases. The CDR3 has 11 amino acids. The trim removed 4 bases at V and 8 bases at J, leaving 4 bases unmatched. Per germline, CDR1 SQVTM and CDR2 ANQGSEA. The CDR3 coding sequence is TGCAGCGTTGTAGACAGGGTGGAAGCTTTCTTT. Residues: CSVVDRVEAFF.

The J gene is TRBJ2-7, the V gene TRBV5-1; TRBD1 agrees at 7 bases. J gave up 0 bases and V 0 bases, and 6 bases lay outside the gene matches. The germline V gene encodes CDR1 SGHRS and CDR2 YFSETQ. CDR3 length: 16 residues. CDR3: CASSLEGGSSSYEQYF. As DNA, the CDR3 is TGCGCCAGCAGCTTGGAAGGGGGCTCAAGCTCCTACGAGCAGTACTTC.

Many counts were recorded for this clone. The chain employs TRBV4-1 and TRBJ1-6; perhaps TRBD1 as D (5 bases). This CDR3 region has 16 residues. Germline V gene lookup returns CDR1 MGHRA and CDR2 YSYEKL. V was trimmed by 0 bases and J by 7 bases, leaving 13 bases between them. For the CDR3, the DNA is TGCGCCAGCAGCCAAGATCGGACAAATAGAAATTCACCCCTCCACTTT. Amino acid sequence: CASSQDRTNRNSPLHF.

The genes are TRBV4-2 and TRBJ2-3; maybe TRBD2 (7 bases). V gave up 2 bases and J gave up 8 bases, with 11 bases separating them. In germline, CDR1 is LGHNA, CDR2 YNFKEQ. CDR3 length equals 13 residues. The CDR3 reads CASSQRGATTQYF. CDR3 bases: TGTGCCAGCAGCCAACGGGGGGCAACTACGCAGTATTTT.

This clone was seen once. The chain is built from TRBV18 and TRBJ2-1, with TRBD1 as a possible D gene (6 bases). The CDR3 extends over 15 amino acids. Per germline, CDR1 KGHSH and CDR2 LQKENI. Between the trimmed V and J ends, which lost 4 bases and 2 bases, there was a span of 12 bases. The CDR3 DNA reads TGTGCCAGCTCACGGGTGGGGGACACCTACAATGAGCAGTTCTTC. Translated: CASSRVGDTYNEQFF.

V gene TRBV18 combines with J gene TRBJ1-1; 7 bases agree with TRBD1. J gave up 0 bases and V 4 bases, and 5 bases lay outside the gene matches. The length of the CDR3 is 15 residues. Germline values: CDR1 KGHSH, CDR2 LQKENI. The CDR3 reads CASSLQQGMNTEAFF. The CDR3 DNA reads TGTGCCAGCTCACTCCAACAGGGGATGAACACTGAAGCTTTCTTT.